This TCR beta chain was sequenced in a study of blood T cell repertoires in COVID-19. As for the study in general: There were acute and convalescent COVID-19 samples, and they came from the United States, Italy and Spain.

The V gene's germline CDR1 is MNHNY and CDR2 SVGAGI (reference sequence). V lost 4 bases, J lost 5 bases, and 9 bases stayed unmatched. The CDR3 spans 15 residues. Method: immunoSEQ multiplex PCR; TCRdb's copy keeps in-frame clones and lacks some. This sample has a few hundred thousand clones, with 75% to 85% found just once. The sample consisted of peripheral blood. The sequence was collected from a man aged 35 to 55 who had recovered from COVID-19. The V call is TRBV6-6, the J call TRBJ2-7; the match to TRBD2 covers 9 bases. CDR3 sequence reads: CASSLSSGRLHEQYF. For the CDR3, the DNA is TGTGCCAGCAGTTTAAGTAGCGGGAGACTCCACGAGCAGTACTTC.